These 3 T cell receptor beta chains were all obtained from the same sample, sequenced in a study of cytomegalovirus exposure and HLA in healthy donors. PCR amplification relied on 60 Vbeta primers (plus 13 Jbeta primers). Libraries were prepared by immunoSEQ multiplex PCR; TCRdb keeps only in-frame clonotypes and omits some of them. The sample includes about 120,000 clones, around 77% seen only once; the top ten take 4.5% to 5%. The sequencing input was PBMCs. The source is a man in his forties or fifties in good health and CMV-seropositive.

This clone was counted only a few times. The rearrangement uses TRBV18 and TRBJ1-4; D is ambiguous. V was pared by 0 bases and J by 7 bases, with 15 bases between. The CDR3 runs to 16 residues. Looked up from germline, CDR1 is KGHSH and CDR2 is LQKENI. CDR3 DNA: TGTGCCAGCTCACCACCTTATGCCGGGGAATCTGAAAAACTGTTTTTT. This encodes CASSPPYAGESEKLFF.

The V and J genes are TRBV19 and TRBJ2-1; possible D gene TRBD2, 5 bases. This CDR3 spans 15 amino acids. Germline V CDR1 and CDR2: LNHDA, SQIVND (reference sequence). The V and J ends lost 3 bases and 7 bases respectively, with 16 bases between them. CDR3 amino acids: CASSILEGSGNEQFF. In nucleotides, the CDR3 is TGTGCCAGTAGTATCCTAGAAGGCTCGGGGAATGAGCAGTTCTTC.

CDR3: CSVATYYGYTF. Here the CDR3 DNA reads TGCAGCGTCGCTACGTACTATGGCTACACCTTC. The V and J genes are TRBV29-1 and TRBJ1-2; D gene ambiguous. V dropped 6 bases and J dropped 3 bases, with 8 bases sitting between them. The germline CDR1 and CDR2 sequences are SQVTM and ANQGSEA. The CDR3 sequence is 11 residues long. Looking up the rest from reference TRBV29-1 and TRBJ1-2 gives the full variable domain: SAVISQKPSRDICQRGTSLTIQCQVDSQVTMMFWYRQQPGQSLTLIATANQGSEATYESGFVIDKFPISRPNLTFSTLTVSNMSPEDSSIYLCSVATYYGYTFGSGTRLTVV.